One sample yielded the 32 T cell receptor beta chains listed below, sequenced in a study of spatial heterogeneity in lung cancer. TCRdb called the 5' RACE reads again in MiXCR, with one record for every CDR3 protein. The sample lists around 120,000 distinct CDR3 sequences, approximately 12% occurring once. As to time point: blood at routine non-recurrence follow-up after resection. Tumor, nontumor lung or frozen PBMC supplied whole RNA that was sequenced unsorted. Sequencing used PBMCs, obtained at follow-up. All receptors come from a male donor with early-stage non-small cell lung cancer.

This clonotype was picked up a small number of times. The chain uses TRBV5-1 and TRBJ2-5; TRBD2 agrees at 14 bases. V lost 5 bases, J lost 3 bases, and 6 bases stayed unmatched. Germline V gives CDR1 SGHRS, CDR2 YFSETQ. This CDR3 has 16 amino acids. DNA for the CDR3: TGCGCCAGCAGGCCCGGACTAGCGGGGGGTGAAGAGACCCAGTACTTC. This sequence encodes CASRPGLAGGEETQYF.

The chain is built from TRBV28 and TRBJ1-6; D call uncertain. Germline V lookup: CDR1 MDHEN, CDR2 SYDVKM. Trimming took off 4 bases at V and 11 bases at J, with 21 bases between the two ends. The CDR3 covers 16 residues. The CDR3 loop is CASSSPPRTTGPPLHF. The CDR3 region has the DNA TGTGCCAGCAGTTCACCCCCCAGGACGACTGGGCCACCCCTCCACTTT.

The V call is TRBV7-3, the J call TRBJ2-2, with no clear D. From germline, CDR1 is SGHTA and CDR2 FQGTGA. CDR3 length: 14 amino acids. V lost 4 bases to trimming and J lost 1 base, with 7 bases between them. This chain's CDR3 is CASSSYLNTGELFF. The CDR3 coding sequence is TGTGCCAGCAGCTCCTACCTGAACACCGGGGAGCTGTTTTTT.

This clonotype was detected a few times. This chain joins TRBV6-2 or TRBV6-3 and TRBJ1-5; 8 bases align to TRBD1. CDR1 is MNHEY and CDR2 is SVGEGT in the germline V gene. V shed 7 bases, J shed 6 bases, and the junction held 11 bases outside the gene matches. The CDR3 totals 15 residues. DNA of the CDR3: TGTGCCAGCATCCGCAACGGACAGGGAGGTCAGCCCCAGCATTTT. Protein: CASIRNGQGGQPQHF.

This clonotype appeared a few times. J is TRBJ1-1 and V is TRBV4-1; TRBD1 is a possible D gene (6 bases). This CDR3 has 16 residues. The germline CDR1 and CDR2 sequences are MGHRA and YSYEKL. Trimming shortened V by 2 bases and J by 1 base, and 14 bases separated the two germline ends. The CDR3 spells CASSQWPRGRNTEAFF. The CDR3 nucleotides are TGCGCCAGCAGCCAATGGCCCAGGGGAAGGAACACTGAAGCTTTCTTT.

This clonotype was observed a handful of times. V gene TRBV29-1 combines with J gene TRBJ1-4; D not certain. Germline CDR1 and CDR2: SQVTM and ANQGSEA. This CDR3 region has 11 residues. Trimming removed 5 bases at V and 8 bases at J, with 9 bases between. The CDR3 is CSVRGREKLFF. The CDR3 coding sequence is TGCAGCGTTCGCGGGCGGGAAAAACTGTTTTTT.

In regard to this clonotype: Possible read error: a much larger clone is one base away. CDR3 DNA: TGTGTCAGCAGCCGGACTAGCGGGGGCCCCTACGAGCAGTACTTC. Amino acids: CVSSRTSGGPYEQYF. This chain connects TRBV3-1 to TRBJ2-7, with TRBD2 matching over 13 bases. Germline V CDR1 and CDR2: LGHDT, YNNKEL (reference sequence). This CDR3 contains 15 residues.

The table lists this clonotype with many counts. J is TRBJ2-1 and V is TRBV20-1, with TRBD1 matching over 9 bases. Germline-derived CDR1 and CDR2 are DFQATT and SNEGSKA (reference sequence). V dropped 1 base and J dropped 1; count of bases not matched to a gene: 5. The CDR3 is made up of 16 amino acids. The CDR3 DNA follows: TGCAGTGCTAGAGGGGGGGGACAGGGATCCTACAATGAGCAGTTCTTC. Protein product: CSARGGGQGSYNEQFF.

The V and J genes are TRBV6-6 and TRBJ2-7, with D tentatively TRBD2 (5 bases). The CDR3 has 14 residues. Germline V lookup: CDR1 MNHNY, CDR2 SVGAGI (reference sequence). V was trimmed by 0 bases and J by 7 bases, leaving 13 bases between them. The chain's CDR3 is CASSYSGPTGEQYF. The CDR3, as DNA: TGTGCCAGCAGTTACTCCGGACCGACGGGGGAGCAGTACTTC.

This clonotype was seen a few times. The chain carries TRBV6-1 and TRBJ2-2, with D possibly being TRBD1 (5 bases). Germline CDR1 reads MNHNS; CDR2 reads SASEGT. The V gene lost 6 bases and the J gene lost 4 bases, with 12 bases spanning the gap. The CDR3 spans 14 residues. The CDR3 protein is CASRAGHTTGELFF. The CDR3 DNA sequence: TGTGCCAGCAGGGCCGGACACACCACCGGGGAGCTGTTTTTT.

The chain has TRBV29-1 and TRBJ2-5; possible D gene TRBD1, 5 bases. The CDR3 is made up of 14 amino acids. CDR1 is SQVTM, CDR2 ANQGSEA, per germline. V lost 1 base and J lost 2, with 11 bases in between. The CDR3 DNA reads TGCAGCGTTGAAGGACAGACTTCACAAGAGACCCAGTACTTC. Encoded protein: CSVEGQTSQETQYF. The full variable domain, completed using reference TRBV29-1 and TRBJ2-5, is SAVISQKPSRDICQRGTSLTIQCQVDSQVTMMFWYRQQPGQSLTLIATANQGSEATYESGFVIDKFPISRPNLTFSTLTVSNMSPEDSSIYLCSVEGQTSQETQYFGPGTRLLVL.

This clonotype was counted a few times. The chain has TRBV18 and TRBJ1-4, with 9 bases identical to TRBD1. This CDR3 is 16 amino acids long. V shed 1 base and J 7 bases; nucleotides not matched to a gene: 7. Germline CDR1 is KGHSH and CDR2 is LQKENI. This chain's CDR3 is CASSPQQGAGGEKLFF. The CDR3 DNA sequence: TGTGCCAGCTCACCACAACAGGGGGCCGGCGGTGAAAAACTGTTTTTT.

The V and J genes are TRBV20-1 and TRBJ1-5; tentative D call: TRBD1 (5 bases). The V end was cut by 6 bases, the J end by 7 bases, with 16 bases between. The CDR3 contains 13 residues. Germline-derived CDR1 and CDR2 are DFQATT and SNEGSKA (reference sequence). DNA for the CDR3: TGCAGTGCCAGGTCAGGGTTCGGGCAGCCCCAGCATTTT. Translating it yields CSARSGFGQPQHF.

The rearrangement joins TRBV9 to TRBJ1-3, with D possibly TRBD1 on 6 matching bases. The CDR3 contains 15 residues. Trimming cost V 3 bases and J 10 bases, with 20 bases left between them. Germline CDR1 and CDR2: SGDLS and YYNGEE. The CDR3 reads CASSARLSGDGTIYF. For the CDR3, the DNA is TGTGCCAGCAGCGCCCGGCTGTCAGGGGATGGGACCATATATTTT.

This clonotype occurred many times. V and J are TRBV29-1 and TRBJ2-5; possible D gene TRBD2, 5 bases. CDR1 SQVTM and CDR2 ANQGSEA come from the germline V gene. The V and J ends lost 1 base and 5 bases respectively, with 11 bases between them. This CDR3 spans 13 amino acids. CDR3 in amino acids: CSVEGHRGETQYF. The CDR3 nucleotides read TGCAGCGTTGAAGGGCATCGGGGTGAGACCCAGTACTTC. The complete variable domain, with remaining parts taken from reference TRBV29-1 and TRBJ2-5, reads SAVISQKPSRDICQRGTSLTIQCQVDSQVTMMFWYRQQPGQSLTLIATANQGSEATYESGFVIDKFPISRPNLTFSTLTVSNMSPEDSSIYLCSVEGHRGETQYFGPGTRLLVL.

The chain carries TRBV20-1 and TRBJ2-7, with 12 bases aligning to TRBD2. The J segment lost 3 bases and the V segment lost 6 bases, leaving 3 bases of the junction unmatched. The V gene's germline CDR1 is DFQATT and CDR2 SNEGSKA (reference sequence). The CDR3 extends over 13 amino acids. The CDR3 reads CSARGLAGYEQYF. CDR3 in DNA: TGCAGTGCCAGGGGACTAGCGGGCTACGAGCAGTACTTC.

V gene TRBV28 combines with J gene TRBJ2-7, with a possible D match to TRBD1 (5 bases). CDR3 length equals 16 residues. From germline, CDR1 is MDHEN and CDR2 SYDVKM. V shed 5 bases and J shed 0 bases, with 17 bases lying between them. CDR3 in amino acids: CASSPPKQESSYEQYF. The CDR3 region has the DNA TGTGCCAGCAGTCCCCCGAAACAGGAGAGCTCCTACGAGCAGTACTTC.

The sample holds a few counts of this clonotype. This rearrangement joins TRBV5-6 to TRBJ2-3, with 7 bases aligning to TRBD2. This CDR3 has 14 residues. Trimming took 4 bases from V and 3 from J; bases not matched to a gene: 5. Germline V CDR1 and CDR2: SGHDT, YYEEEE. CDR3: CASSPGTNTDTQYF. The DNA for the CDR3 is TGTGCCAGCAGCCCAGGGACTAATACAGATACGCAGTATTTT.

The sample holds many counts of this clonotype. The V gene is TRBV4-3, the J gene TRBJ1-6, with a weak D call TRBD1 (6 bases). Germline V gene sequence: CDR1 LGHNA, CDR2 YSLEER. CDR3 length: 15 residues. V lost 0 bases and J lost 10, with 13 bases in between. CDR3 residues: CASSQEDSSLSPLHF. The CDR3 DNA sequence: TGCGCCAGCAGCCAAGAGGACAGTAGCTTATCACCCCTCCACTTT.

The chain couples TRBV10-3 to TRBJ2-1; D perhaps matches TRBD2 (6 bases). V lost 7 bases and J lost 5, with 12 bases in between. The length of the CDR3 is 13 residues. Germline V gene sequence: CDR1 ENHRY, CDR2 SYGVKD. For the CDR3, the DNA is TGTGCCATCACTCGCGGGGCGAACAATGAGCAGTTCTTC. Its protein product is CAITRGANNEQFF.

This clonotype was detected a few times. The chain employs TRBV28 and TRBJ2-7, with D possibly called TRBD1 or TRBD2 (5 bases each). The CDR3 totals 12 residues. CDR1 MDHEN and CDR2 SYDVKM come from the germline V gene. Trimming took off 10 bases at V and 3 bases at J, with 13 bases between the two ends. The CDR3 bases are TGTGCCACCGACCGGGGCAGCTACGAGCAGTACTTC. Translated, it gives CATDRGSYEQYF. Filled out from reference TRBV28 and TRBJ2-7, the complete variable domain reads DVKVTQSSRYLVKRTGEKVFLECVQDMDHENMFWYRQDPGLGLRLIYFSYDVKMKEKGDIPEGYSVSREKKERFSLILESASTNQTSMYLCATDRGSYEQYFGPGTRLTVT.

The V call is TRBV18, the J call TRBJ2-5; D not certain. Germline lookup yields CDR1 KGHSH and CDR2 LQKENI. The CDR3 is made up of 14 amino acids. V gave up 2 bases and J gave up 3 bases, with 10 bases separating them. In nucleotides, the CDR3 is TGTGCCAGCTCACCAAGTATAAGAGAAGAGACCCAGTACTTC. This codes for CASSPSIREETQYF.

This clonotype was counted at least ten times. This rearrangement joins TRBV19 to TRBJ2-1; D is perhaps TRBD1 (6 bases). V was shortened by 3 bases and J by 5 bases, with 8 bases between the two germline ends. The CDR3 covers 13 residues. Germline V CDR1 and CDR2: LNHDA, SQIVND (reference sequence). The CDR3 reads CASSMWDNNEQFF. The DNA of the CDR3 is TGTGCCAGTAGTATGTGGGACAACAATGAGCAGTTCTTC.

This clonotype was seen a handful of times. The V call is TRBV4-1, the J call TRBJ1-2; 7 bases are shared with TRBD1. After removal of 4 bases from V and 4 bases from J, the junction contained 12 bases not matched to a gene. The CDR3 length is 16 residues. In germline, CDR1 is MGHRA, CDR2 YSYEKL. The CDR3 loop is CASSPREGAIVYGYTF. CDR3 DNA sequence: TGCGCCAGCAGCCCCCGAGAGGGGGCTATCGTCTATGGCTACACCTTC.

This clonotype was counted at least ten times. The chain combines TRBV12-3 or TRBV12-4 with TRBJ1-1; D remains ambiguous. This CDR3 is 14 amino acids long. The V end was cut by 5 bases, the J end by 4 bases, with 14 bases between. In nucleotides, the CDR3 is TGTGCCAGCAGTACTGACAATAGAGGCACTGAAGCTTTCTTT. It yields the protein CASSTDNRGTEAFF.

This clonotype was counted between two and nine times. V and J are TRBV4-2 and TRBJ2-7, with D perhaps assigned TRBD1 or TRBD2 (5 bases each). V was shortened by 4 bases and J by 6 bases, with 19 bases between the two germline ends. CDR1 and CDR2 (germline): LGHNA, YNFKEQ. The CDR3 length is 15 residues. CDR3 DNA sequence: TGTGCCAGCAGCCGATTAGACCAGGGACGAGGCGAGCAGTACTTC. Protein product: CASSRLDQGRGEQYF.

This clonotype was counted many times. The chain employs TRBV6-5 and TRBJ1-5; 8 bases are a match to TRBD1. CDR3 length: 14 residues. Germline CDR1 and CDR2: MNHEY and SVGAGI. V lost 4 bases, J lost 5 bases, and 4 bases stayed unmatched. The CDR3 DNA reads TGTGCCAGCAGTTCGGACAGGGCCCATCAGCCCCAGCATTTT. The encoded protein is CASSSDRAHQPQHF.

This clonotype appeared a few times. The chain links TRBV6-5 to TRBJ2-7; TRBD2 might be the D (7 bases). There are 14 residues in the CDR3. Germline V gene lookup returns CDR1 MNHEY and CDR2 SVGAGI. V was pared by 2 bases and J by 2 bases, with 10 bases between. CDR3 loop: CASSYARGPYEQYF. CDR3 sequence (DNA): TGTGCCAGCAGTTACGCGCGGGGGCCCTACGAGCAGTACTTC.

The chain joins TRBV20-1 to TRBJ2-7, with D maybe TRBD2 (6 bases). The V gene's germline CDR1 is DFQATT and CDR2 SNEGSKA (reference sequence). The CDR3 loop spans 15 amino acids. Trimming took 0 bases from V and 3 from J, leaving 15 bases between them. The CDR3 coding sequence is TGCAGTGCTAGAGAGGCAGGGAGGCAACTCTACGAGCAGTACTTC. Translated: CSAREAGRQLYEQYF.

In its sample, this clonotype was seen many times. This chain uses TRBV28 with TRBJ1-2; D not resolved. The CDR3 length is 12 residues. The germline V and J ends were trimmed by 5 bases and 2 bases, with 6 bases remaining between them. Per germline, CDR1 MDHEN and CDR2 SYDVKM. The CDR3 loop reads CASSLRNYGYTF. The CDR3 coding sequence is TGTGCCAGCAGTCTTAGGAACTATGGCTACACCTTC.

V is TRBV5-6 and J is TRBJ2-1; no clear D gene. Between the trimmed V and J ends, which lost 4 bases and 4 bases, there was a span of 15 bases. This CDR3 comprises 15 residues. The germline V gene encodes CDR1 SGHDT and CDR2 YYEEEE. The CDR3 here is CASSLIETSYNEQFF. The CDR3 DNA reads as TGTGCCAGCAGCCTGATTGAAACCTCATACAATGAGCAGTTCTTC. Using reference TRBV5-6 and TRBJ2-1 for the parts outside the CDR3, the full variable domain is DAGVTQSPTHLIKTRGQQVTLRCSPKSGHDTVSWYQQALGQGPQFIFQYYEEEERQRGNFPDRFSGHQFPNYSSELNVNALLLGDSALYLCASSLIETSYNEQFFGPGTRLTVL.

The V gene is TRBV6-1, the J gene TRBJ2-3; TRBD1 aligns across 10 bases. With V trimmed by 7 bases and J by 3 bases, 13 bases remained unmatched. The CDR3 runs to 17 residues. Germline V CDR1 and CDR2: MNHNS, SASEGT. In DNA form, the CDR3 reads TGTGCCAGCATGCGGCGCCGATGGGACAGGGGAACAGATACGCAGTATTTT. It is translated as CASMRRRWDRGTDTQYF.